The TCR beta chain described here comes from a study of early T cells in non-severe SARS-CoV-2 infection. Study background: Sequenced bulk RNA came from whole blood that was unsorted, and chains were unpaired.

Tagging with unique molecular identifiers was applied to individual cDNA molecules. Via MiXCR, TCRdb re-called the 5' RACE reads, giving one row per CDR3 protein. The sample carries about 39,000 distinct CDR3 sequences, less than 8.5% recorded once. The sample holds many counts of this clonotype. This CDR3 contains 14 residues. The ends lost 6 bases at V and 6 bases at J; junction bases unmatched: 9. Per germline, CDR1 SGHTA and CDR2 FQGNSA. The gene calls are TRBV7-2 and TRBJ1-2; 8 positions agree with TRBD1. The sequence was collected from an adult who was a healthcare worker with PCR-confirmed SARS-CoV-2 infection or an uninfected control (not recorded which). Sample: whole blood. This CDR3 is CASRHGQGLNGYTF. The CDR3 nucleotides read TGTGCCAGCAGACACGGACAGGGTTTAAATGGCTACACCTTC.